The sequence of this TCR beta chain was determined in a study of neoadjuvant anti-PD-1 for oral cavity cancer. The wider study: Patients without progression got a fourth dose around day 43.

Time point denoted: after neoadjuvant nivolumab, at surgical resection. The patients had HPV-negative, locally advanced oral cavity squamous cell carcinoma. Analysis of PBMCs was direct, with no culture step. General study points: Each response group had just a few patients in TCR analyses.

Worth noting for this clone: Its specificity is unknown.

TCRdb's table, derived via immunoSEQ multiplex PCR, lists solely in-frame clones and lacks some. This sample has about 39,000 clones, with about three quarters found just once. Germline CDR1 and CDR2: MNHNS and SASEGT. The ends lost 3 bases at V and 0 bases at J; junction bases unmatched: 4. The CDR3 totals 15 residues. The sample here was PBMCs, taken after nivolumab (anti-PD-1) treatment. The chain is built from TRBV6-1 and TRBJ1-1; the match to TRBD1 covers 7 bases. The sequence came from a person between 40 and 85 years old with oral cavity squamous cell carcinoma. The CDR3 spells CASSDMGTVNTEAFF. In DNA, the CDR3 is TGTGCCAGCAGTGACATGGGGACAGTGAACACTGAAGCTTTCTTT.